Below are 11 T cell receptor beta chains sequenced from a single sample in a study of cytomegalovirus exposure and HLA in healthy donors. TCRdb's table, derived via immunoSEQ multiplex PCR, lists solely in-frame clones and lacks some. The table has fewer than 150,000 clones, around 88% seen once. Sequencing was performed on PBMCs. Receptors originate from a young woman in good health and CMV-seropositive.

The chain carries TRBV20-1 and TRBJ2-5; D is uncertain. V was clipped by 3 bases and J by 5 bases, with 4 bases between them. The CDR3 is 10 residues long. CDR1 DFQATT and CDR2 SNEGSKA come from the germline V gene (reference sequence). The CDR3 is CSASMETQYF. The CDR3 DNA reads as TGCAGTGCTAGCATGGAGACCCAGTACTTC.

V usage is TRBV5-1 and J usage is TRBJ1-1, with D unclear. There are 13 residues in the CDR3. V was cut by 8 bases and J by 1 base, with 12 bases left in between. Per germline, CDR1 SGHRS and CDR2 YFSETQ. CDR3 bases: TGCGCCAGTCTTAATGAGCCGAACACTGAAGCTTTCTTT. This translates into CASLNEPNTEAFF.

The gene calls are TRBV2 and TRBJ1-5; a weak D match, TRBD1 (6 bases). The V gene's germline CDR1 is SNHLY and CDR2 FYNNEI. Trimming took off 4 bases at V and 5 bases at J, with 12 bases between the two ends. The CDR3 has 14 residues. DNA for the CDR3: TGTGCCAGCAGTGTACAGGGATTGTATCAGCCCCAGCATTTT. Translating gives CASSVQGLYQPQHF.

The genes are TRBV4-2 and TRBJ2-5; 7 nucleotides agree with TRBD2. The CDR3 sequence is 15 residues long. With 3 bases clipped from V and 7 bases from J, the junction kept 11 bases outside the gene matches. Per germline, CDR1 LGHNA and CDR2 YNFKEQ. The CDR3 bases are TGTGCCAGCAGCCAGGGACTATACCAAGTCGGGACCCAGTACTTC. As protein: CASSQGLYQVGTQYF.

The chain is built from TRBV7-3 and TRBJ2-1; the match to TRBD1 covers 10 bases. Germline CDR1 is SGHTA and CDR2 is FQGTGA. CDR3 length: 15 amino acids. V shed 5 bases, J shed 4 bases, and the junction held 5 bases outside the gene matches. Here the CDR3 reads CASSRRDRGYNEQFF. CDR3 bases: TGTGCCAGCAGCAGACGGGACAGGGGATACAATGAGCAGTTCTTC.

The chain links TRBV7-9 to TRBJ2-3, with D uncertain. CDR1 is SEHNR, CDR2 FQNEAQ, per germline (reference sequence). The CDR3 length is 14 residues. Trimming left V 2 bases short and J 0 bases short, with 6 bases between. The CDR3 spells CASSLSESTDTQYF. CDR3 coding DNA: TGTGCCAGCAGCTTAAGCGAGAGCACAGATACGCAGTATTTT.

The rearrangement uses TRBV9 and TRBJ1-4; no clear D. The ends were cut back, 3 bases at V and 0 bases at J, with 9 bases in the middle. Germline CDR1 reads SGDLS; CDR2 reads YYNGEE. There are 15 residues in the CDR3. CDR3 in DNA: TGTGCCAGCAGCGCCCACACAGCAACTAATGAAAAACTGTTTTTT. Translation: CASSAHTATNEKLFF.

This clone has more than one count but fewer than ten. This chain connects TRBV2 to TRBJ1-2, with 9 bases aligning to TRBD1. The CDR3 has 14 amino acids. Germline-derived CDR1 and CDR2 are SNHLY and FYNNEI. The junction had 2 bases not matched to a gene; V was cut back by 5 bases and J by 1 base. The CDR3 coding sequence is TGTGCCAGCAGTCTGGACAGGGGTAACTATGGCTACACCTTC. Translating gives CASSLDRGNYGYTF.

The J gene is TRBJ2-7, the V gene TRBV10-3, with D maybe TRBD1 (6 bases). CDR1 and CDR2 (germline): ENHRY, SYGVKD. The CDR3 consists of 14 residues. The V gene lost 6 bases and the J gene lost 1 base, with 13 bases spanning the gap. The CDR3 region has the DNA TGTGCCATCAGCCAAGGGACATTTTCCTACGAGCAGTACTTC. This sequence encodes CAISQGTFSYEQYF.

V gene TRBV6-1 combines with J gene TRBJ1-1, with D hard to call. Germline values: CDR1 MNHNS, CDR2 SASEGT. The CDR3 consists of 14 residues. V gave up 4 bases and J gave up 4 bases, with 13 bases separating them. This CDR3 is CASSVSLYVTEAFF. The CDR3 nucleotides read TGTGCCAGCAGTGTGAGTCTTTATGTCACTGAAGCTTTCTTT.

The chain links TRBV5-1 to TRBJ2-5; a possible D gene is TRBD2 (6 bases). Trimming pared 4 bases from V and 5 bases from J, leaving 15 bases between. The CDR3 covers 14 residues. Germline-derived CDR1 and CDR2 are SGHRS and YFSETQ. The CDR3 loop reads CASSMGGLGETQYF. The CDR3 DNA is TGCGCCAGCAGCATGGGGGGACTTGGGGAGACCCAGTACTTC. The full variable domain, in which reference TRBV5-1 and TRBJ2-5 provide the parts outside the CDR3, is KAGVTQTPRYLIKTRGQQVTLSCSPISGHRSVSWYQQTPGQGLQFLFEYFSETQRNKGNFPGRFSGRQFSNSRSEMNVSTLELGDSALYLCASSMGGLGETQYFGPGTRLLVL.